This T cell receptor (beta chain) derives from a study of CD8 T cells in Susac syndrome. The CDR3 loop spans 12 amino acids. Germline V CDR1 and CDR2: MNHEY, SVGAGI. V lost 2 bases, J lost 8 bases, and 9 bases lay in between. Controls were age- and sex-matched healthy donors. A quantity of roughly 0.5 to 1 ug RNA underwent reverse transcription using random hexamers. The immunoSEQ assay covered 54 Vbeta and 13 Jbeta segments for CDR3. TCRdb reanalysed the immunoSEQ multiplex PCR reads using MiXCR and keeps one entry per CDR3 protein. The sample lists some 170,000 distinct CDR3 sequences, 93% occurring once.

The sample comprised CD4+ T cells from PBMCs. This TCR came from a human donor in good health. This rearrangement joins TRBV6-5 to TRBJ1-2; no clear D. The CDR3 region has the DNA TGTGCCAGCAGTTACAAGGGTTGGGGCTACACCTTC. Translating gives CASSYKGWGYTF.